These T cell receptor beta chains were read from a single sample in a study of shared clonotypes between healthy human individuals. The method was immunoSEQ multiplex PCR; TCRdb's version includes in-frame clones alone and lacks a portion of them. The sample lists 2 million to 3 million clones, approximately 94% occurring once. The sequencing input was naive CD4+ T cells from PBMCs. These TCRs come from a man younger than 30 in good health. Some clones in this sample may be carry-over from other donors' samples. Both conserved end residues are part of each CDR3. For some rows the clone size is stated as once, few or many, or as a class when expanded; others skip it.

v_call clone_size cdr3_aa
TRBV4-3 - CASSQRVADTQYF
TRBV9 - CASSDSDRGHYGYTF
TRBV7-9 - CASSSIAGGGGDTQYF
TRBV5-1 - CASSHARGRGNTGELFF
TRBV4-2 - CASSHGREGSGELFF
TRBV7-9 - CASSFYYGYTF
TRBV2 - CASRVGQGVHEQFF
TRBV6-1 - CASSERRQGHEKLFF
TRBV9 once CASSVSFGANVLTF
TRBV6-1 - CASRETNIQYF
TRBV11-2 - CASSSRGAENYNEQFF
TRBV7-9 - CASSTPGTSGRIDYEQYF
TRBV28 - CASSRDREDTQYF
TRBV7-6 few CASSLGFDYGYTF
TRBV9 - CASSVEAGGNYEQYF
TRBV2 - CASRGRGPSRAVGETQYF
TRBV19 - CASSIQTSGFYNEQFF
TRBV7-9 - CASSSWTRRLSYNEQFF
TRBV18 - CASSPPLAVHEQFF
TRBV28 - CASSLSATSTGELFF
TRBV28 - CASESGTLNYGYTF
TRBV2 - CASSRDRHF
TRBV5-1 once CASSLVGGPLPAEAFF
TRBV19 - CASSMLAGDYNEQFF
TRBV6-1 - CASSEFWPPQHF
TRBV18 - CASSRSLVSSGNTIYF
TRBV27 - CASRGQLGANVLTF
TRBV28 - CASSPRWHEKLFF
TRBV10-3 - CAIRQGMNTEAFF
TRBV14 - CASSQGFNRGYGYTF
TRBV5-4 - CASSLPPNAGAPDTQYF
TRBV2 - CASSGQREAFF
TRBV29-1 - CSPWSYNEQFF
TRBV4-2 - CASSSRVASGSPNEQFF
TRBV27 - CASSLLWTGGTGELFF
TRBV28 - CASRISSAGRVQPQHF
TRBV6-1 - CASSESIAGTDTQYF
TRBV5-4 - CASSLEGLAGAYEQYF
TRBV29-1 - CSGSGTSGSGELFF
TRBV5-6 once CASSPGTGWETQYF
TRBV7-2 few CASSHDVGGYTF
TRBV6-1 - CASATQGPHYGYTF